This passage covers 8 T cell receptor beta chains from one sample sequenced in a study of cytomegalovirus exposure and HLA in healthy donors. Researchers ran the PCR with 60 Vbeta and 13 Jbeta primers. Profiled with immunoSEQ multiplex PCR; TCRdb holds only in-frame clones, not every one. Of around 150,000 clones listed, around 82% are singletons. Sequencing was carried out using PBMCs. The receptors shown here come from a man in his fifties in good health and CMV-seropositive.

This clone appeared a single time. This chain joins TRBV19 and TRBJ2-1, with TRBD2 matching 11 bases. Germline trimming cut 4 bases from V and 4 bases from J; bases unmatched to any gene: 6. Germline CDR1 is LNHDA and CDR2 is SQIVND (reference sequence). The CDR3 is 16 amino acids. Here the CDR3 DNA reads TGTGCCAGTAGTACCGCCTCTAGCGGGAGGTACAATGAGCAGTTCTTC. Protein product: CASSTASSGRYNEQFF. The whole variable domain, filled in from reference TRBV19 and TRBJ2-1, reads DGGITQSPKYLFRKEGQNVTLSCEQNLNHDAMYWYRQDPGQGLRLIYYSQIVNDFQKGDIAEGYSVSREKKESFPLTVTSAQKNPTAFYLCASSTASSGRYNEQFFGPGTRLTVL.

CDR3 sequence (DNA): TGTGCCAGCAGGTACCTTAGGCGCGTCTTCGGGGACAGGGTCTCCTATGGCTACACCTTC. Translation gives CASRYLRRVFGDRVSYGYTF. The chain is built from TRBV6-9 and TRBJ1-2, with TRBD1 matching over 9 bases. The CDR3 contains 20 residues. The V gene's germline CDR1 is MNHGY and CDR2 SVAAGI. Trimming cost V 6 bases and J 4 bases; bases outside gene matches: 24.

Points on this clone: Compared with germline, one end of the junction differs, possibly owing to a read error. The gene calls are TRBV30 and TRBJ1-6; 11 bases line up with TRBD1. The CDR3 extends over 14 amino acids. Germline lookup yields CDR1 GTSNPN and CDR2 SVGIG (reference sequence). The CDR3, as DNA: TGTGCCTGGAGCGGGACAGGGGGTGATTCACTCCTCCACTTT. This sequence encodes CAWSGTGGDSLLHF.

CDR3 amino acids: CASRATWDYPYEQYF. CDR3 DNA: TGTGCCAGCAGGGCCACTTGGGACTACCCCTACGAGCAGTACTTC. This chain connects TRBV28 to TRBJ2-7; 7 bases are shared with TRBD2. The V gene's germline CDR1 is MDHEN and CDR2 SYDVKM. The CDR3 is 15 amino acids. V was pared by 6 bases and J by 2 bases, with 10 bases of the junction left unmatched. Full variable domain (missing parts from reference TRBV28 and TRBJ2-7): DVKVTQSSRYLVKRTGEKVFLECVQDMDHENMFWYRQDPGLGLRLIYFSYDVKMKEKGDIPEGYSVSREKKERFSLILESASTNQTSMYLCASRATWDYPYEQYFGPGTRLTVT.

This chain links TRBV11-2 with TRBJ2-1; TRBD1 matches 9 bases. Looked up from germline, CDR1 is SGHAT and CDR2 is FQNNGV. After removal of 5 bases from V and 3 bases from J, the junction contained 8 bases not matched to a gene. The CDR3 is 16 residues long. The CDR3 nucleotides read TGTGCCAGCAGCCGCTCCGGGACAGGGATCTACAATGAGCAGTTCTTC. This gives the protein CASSRSGTGIYNEQFF. The full variable domain, completed using reference TRBV11-2 and TRBJ2-1, is EAGVAQSPRYKIIEKRQSVAFWCNPISGHATLYWYQQILGQGPKLLIQFQNNGVVDDSQLPKDRFSAERLKGVDSTLKIQPAKLEDSAVYLCASSRSGTGIYNEQFFGPGTRLTVL.

V is TRBV7-6 and J is TRBJ2-7; TRBD2 aligns across 14 bases. Germline V gene data show CDR1 as SGHVS and CDR2 as FNYEAQ. The CDR3 is 19 residues long. The J segment lost 2 bases and the V segment lost 0 bases, leaving 9 bases of the junction unmatched. In DNA, the CDR3 is TGTGCCAGCAGCTTAGCACGGGGCCCGACTAGCGGGAGGGCCTACGAGCAGTACTTC. This translates into CASSLARGPTSGRAYEQYF.

This chain connects TRBV19 to TRBJ1-5, with D possibly matching TRBD1 (6 bases). The germline CDR1 and CDR2 sequences are LNHDA and SQIVND (reference sequence). The CDR3 runs to 15 residues. V was cut by 5 bases and J by 7 bases, with 18 bases left in between. CDR3 DNA: TGTGCCAGTAGTCCTAGCCGGGACATGGGACAGCCCCAGCATTTT. Translation: CASSPSRDMGQPQHF. Based on the CDR3 plus reference TRBV19 and TRBJ1-5, the full variable domain is DGGITQSPKYLFRKEGQNVTLSCEQNLNHDAMYWYRQDPGQGLRLIYYSQIVNDFQKGDIAEGYSVSREKKESFPLTVTSAQKNPTAFYLCASSPSRDMGQPQHFGDGTRLSIL.

On this clone: An end of the junction differs from the germline gene, which may be a read error. The chain has TRBV10-3 and TRBJ2-7; 8 bases agree with TRBD2. The CDR3 runs 16 residues. Germline CDR1 ENHRY, CDR2 SYGVKD. The CDR3 nucleotides are TGTGCCACCAGTGAGTCGGGCAGCGGGGGAGCCTACGAGCAGTACTTC. Protein: CATSESGSGGAYEQYF.